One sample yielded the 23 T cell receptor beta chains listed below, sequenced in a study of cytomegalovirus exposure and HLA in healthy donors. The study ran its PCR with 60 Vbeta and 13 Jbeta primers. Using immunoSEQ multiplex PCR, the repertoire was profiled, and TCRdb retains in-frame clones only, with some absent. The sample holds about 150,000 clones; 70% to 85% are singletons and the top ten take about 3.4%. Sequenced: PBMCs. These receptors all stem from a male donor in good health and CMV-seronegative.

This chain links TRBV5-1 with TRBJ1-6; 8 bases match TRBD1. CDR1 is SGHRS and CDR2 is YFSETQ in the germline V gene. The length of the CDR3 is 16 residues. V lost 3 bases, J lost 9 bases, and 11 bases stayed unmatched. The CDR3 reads CASSWTGTGNSSPLHF. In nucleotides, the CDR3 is TGCGCCAGCAGCTGGACCGGGACAGGTAACAGTTCACCCCTCCACTTT.

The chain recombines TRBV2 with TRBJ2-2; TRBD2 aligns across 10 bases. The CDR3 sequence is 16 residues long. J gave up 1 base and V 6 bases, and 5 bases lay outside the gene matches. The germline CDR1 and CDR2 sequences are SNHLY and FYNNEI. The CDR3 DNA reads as TGTGCCAGCAGCATTAGACTAGCGGGGAACACCGGGGAGCTGTTTTTT. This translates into CASSIRLAGNTGELFF.

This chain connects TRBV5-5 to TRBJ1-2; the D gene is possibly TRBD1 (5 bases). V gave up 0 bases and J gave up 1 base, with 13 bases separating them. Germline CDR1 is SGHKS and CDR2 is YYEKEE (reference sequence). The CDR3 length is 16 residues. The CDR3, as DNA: TGTGCCAGCAGCTTGGAAGTTAGGAGGGGTAACTATGGCTACACCTTC. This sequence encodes CASSLEVRRGNYGYTF.

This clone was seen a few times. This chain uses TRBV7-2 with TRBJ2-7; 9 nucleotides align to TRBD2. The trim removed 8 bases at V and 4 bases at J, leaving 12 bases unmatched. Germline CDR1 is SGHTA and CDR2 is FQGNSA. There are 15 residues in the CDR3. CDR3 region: CASLGGAGGLYEQYF. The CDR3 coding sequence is TGTGCCAGCCTAGGGGGGGCGGGAGGGCTGTACGAGCAGTACTTC.

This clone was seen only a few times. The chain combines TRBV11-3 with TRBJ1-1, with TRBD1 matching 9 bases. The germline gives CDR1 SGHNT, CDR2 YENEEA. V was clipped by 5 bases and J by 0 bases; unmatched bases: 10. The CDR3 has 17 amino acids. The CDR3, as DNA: TGTGCCAGCAGCCACAGGGGGCAAGGGTGGATGAACACTGAAGCTTTCTTT. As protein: CASSHRGQGWMNTEAFF.

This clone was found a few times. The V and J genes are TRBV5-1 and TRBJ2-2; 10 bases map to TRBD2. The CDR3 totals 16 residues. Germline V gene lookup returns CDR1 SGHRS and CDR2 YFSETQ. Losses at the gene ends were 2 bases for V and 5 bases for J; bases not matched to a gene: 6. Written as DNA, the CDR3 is TGCGCCAGCAGCTTACTGCCTAGCGGGAGTACCGGGGAGCTGTTTTTT. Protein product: CASSLLPSGSTGELFF.

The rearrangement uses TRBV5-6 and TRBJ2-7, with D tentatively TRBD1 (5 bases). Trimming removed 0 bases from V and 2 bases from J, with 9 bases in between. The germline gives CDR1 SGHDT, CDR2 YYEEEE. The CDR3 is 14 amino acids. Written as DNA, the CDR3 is TGTGCCAGCAGCTTGGCCAGGGCGCCCTACGAGCAGTACTTC. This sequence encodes CASSLARAPYEQYF.

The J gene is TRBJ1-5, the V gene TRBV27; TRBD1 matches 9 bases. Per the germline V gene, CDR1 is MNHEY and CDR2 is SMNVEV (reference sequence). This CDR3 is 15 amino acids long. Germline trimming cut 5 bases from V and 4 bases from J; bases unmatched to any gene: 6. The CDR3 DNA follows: TGTGCCAGCAGTAAAGGGACAGGGAGAAATCAGCCCCAGCATTTT. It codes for CASSKGTGRNQPQHF.

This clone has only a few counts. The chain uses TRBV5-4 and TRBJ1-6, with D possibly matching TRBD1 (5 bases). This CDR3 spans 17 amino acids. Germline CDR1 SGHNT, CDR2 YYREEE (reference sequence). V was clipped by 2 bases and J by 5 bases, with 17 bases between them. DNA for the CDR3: TGTGCCAGCAGCTTTGGGCTGGGGCGTAGGGATAATTCACCCCTCCACTTT. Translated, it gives CASSFGLGRRDNSPLHF.

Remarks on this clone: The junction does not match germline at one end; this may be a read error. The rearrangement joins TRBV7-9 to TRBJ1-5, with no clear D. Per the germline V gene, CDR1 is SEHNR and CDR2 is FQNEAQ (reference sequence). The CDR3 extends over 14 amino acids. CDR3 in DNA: TGTTCCAGCAGCTTATCAGGTTTGCATCAGCCCCAGCATTTT. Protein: CSSSLSGLHQPQHF.

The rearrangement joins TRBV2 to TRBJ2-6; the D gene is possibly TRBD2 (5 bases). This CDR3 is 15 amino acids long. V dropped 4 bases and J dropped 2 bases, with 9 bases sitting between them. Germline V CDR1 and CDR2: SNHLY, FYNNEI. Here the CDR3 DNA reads TGTGCCAGCAGTGCATCGCGGGCTGGGGCCAACGTCCTGACTTTC. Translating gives CASSASRAGANVLTF. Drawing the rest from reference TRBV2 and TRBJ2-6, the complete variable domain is EPEVTQTPSHQVTQMGQEVILRCVPISNHLYFYWYRQILGQKVEFLVSFYNNEISEKSEIFDDQFSVERPDGSNFTLKIRSTKLEDSAMYFCASSASRAGANVLTFGAGSRLTVL.

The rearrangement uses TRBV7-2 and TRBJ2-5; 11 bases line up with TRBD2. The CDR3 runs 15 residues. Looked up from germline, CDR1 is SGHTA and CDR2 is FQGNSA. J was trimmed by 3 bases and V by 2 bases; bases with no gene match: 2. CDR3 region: CASSLLGLAEETQYF. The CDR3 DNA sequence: TGTGCCAGCAGCTTACTGGGACTAGCGGAAGAGACCCAGTACTTC. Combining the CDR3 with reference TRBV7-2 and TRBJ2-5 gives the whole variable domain GAGVSQSPSNKVTEKGKDVELRCDPISGHTALYWYRQSLGQGLEFLIYFQGNSAPDKSGLPSDRFSAERTGGSVSTLTIQRTQQEDSAVYLCASSLLGLAEETQYFGPGTRLLVL.

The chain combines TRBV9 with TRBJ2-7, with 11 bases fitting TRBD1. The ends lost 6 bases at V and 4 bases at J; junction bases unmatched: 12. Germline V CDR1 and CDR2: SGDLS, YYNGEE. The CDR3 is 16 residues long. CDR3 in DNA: TGTGCCAGCACCCCCGGGGACAGGGGGTGGGTATACGAGCAGTACTTC. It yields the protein CASTPGDRGWVYEQYF.

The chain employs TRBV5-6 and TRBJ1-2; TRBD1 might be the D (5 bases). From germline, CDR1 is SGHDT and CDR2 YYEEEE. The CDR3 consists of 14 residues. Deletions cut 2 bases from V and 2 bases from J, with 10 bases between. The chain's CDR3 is CASSFMTDNYGYTF. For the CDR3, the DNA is TGTGCCAGCAGCTTCATGACAGACAACTATGGCTACACCTTC. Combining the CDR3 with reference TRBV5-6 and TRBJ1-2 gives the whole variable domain DAGVTQSPTHLIKTRGQQVTLRCSPKSGHDTVSWYQQALGQGPQFIFQYYEEEERQRGNFPDRFSGHQFPNYSSELNVNALLLGDSALYLCASSFMTDNYGYTFGSGTRLTVV.

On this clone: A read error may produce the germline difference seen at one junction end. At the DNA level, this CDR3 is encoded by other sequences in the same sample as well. This CDR3 reads CASSVWASGSSGELFF. The CDR3 nucleotides are TGCGCCAGCAGCGTATGGGCTAGCGGGAGCTCCGGGGAGCTGTTTTTT. The V gene is TRBV9, the J gene TRBJ2-2; 10 bases line up with TRBD2. CDR3 length equals 16 residues. The germline V gene has CDR1 SGDLS and CDR2 YYNGEE.

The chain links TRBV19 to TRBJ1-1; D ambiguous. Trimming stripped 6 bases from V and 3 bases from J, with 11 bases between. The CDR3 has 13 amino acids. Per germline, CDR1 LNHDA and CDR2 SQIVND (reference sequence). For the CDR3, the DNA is TGTGCCAGTAGGGGCCCGGTGGACACTGAAGCTTTCTTT. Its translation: CASRGPVDTEAFF.

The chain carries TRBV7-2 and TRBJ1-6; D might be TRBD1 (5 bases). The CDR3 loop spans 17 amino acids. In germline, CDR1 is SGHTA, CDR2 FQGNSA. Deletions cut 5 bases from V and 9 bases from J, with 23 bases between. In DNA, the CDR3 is TGTGCCAGCAGCCCGACAGCACGAACGCTTTTTGGTTCACCCCTCCACTTT. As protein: CASSPTARTLFGSPLHF. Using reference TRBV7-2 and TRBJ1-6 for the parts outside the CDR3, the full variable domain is GAGVSQSPSNKVTEKGKDVELRCDPISGHTALYWYRQSLGQGLEFLIYFQGNSAPDKSGLPSDRFSAERTGGSVSTLTIQRTQQEDSAVYLCASSPTARTLFGSPLHFGNGTRLTVT.

Written as DNA, the CDR3 is TGTGCCAGCAGTTCCGGACAGGGTGAAGCTTTCTTT. Its translation is CASSSGQGEAFF. The V and J genes are TRBV6-1 and TRBJ1-1; the match to TRBD1 covers 8 bases. Germline V gene sequence: CDR1 MNHNS, CDR2 SASEGT. The CDR3 has 12 residues. V trimming: 5 bases; J trimming: 7 bases; junction bases outside the gene matches: 3.

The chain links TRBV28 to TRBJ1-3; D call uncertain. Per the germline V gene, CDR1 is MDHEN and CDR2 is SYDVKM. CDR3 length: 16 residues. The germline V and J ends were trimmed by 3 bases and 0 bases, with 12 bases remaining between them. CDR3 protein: CASSLIGPGSGNTIYF. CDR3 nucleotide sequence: TGTGCCAGCAGTTTGATCGGCCCGGGCTCTGGAAACACCATATATTTT.

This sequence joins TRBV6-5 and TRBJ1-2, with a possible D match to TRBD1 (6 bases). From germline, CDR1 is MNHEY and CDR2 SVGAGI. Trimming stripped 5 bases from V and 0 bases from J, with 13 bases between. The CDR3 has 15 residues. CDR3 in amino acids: CASSPTTGSNYGYTF. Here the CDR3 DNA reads TGTGCCAGCAGTCCCACGACAGGTTCTAACTATGGCTACACCTTC.

This chain's CDR3 is CASSNLGTIGTEAFF. Written as DNA, the CDR3 is TGTGCCAGCTCTAATCTGGGGACTATAGGCACTGAAGCTTTCTTT. The rearrangement links TRBV18 to TRBJ1-1; maybe TRBD1 (5 bases). The CDR3 covers 15 residues. Per germline, CDR1 KGHSH and CDR2 LQKENI. Trimming left V 6 bases short and J 4 bases short, with 18 bases between.

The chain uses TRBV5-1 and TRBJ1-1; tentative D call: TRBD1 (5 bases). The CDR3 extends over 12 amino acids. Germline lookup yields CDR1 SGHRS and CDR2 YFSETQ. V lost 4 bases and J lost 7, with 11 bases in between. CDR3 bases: TGCGCCAGCAGCAGCAGCAGGGTTGAAGCTTTCTTT. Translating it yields CASSSSRVEAFF.

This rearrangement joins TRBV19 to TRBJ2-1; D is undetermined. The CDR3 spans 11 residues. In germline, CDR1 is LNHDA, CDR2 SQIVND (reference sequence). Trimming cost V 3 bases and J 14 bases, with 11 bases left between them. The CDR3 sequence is CASSMAPNKFF. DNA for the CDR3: TGTGCCAGTAGTATGGCCCCGAATAAGTTCTTC.